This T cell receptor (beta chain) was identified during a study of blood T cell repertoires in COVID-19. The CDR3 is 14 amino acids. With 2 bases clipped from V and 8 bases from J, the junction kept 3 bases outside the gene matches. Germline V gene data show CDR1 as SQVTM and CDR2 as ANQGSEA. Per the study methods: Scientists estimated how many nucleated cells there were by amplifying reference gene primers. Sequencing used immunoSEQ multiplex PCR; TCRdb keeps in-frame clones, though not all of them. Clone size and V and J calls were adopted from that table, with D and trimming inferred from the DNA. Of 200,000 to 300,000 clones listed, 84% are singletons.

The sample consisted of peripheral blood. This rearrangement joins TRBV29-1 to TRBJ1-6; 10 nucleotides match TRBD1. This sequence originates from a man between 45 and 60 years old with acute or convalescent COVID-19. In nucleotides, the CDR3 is TGCAGCGTTGAATGTGGGACAGGGGATTCACCCCTCCACTTT. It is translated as CSVECGTGDSPLHF.